The 3 T cell receptor beta chains listed next were all sequenced from one sample in a study of T cell therapy after organ transplantation. These receptors' targets are unknown. Produced via immunoSEQ multiplex PCR; TCRdb's table is partial and in-frame only. The top ten hold approximately 33% of the sample, which has about 20,000 clones, roughly 84% seen once. Time point reported: 20-29 weeks after completion of therapy. Sequences were derived from CD8+ T cells from blood, sampled after autologous CMV-specific T cell therapy. These TCRs come from a human patient who had received a solid organ transplant and had CMV disease. Some T cells may be supplied by the graft donor.

The chain couples TRBV13 to TRBJ2-7; 7 bases line up with TRBD2. This CDR3 spans 12 amino acids. Trimming took 10 bases from V and 7 from J; bases not matched to a gene: 10. Germline assignment: CDR1 PRHDT and CDR2 FYEKMQ (reference sequence). The CDR3 protein is CATASGGGEQYF. In DNA, the CDR3 is TGTGCCACCGCCTCGGGAGGAGGAGAGCAGTACTTC.

CDR3: CASSMVTQNTGELFF. The CDR3 DNA is TGTGCCAGTAGTATGGTAACACAGAACACCGGGGAGCTGTTTTTT. V is TRBV19 and J is TRBJ2-2; D is unclear. The CDR3 consists of 15 residues. Germline-derived CDR1 and CDR2 are LNHDA and SQIVND (reference sequence). V was cut by 3 bases and J by 1 base, with 9 bases left in between.

This clone was observed once. The CDR3 region is CTSSQVSDRYQETQYF. The CDR3 DNA reads TGCACCAGCAGCCAAGTTTCAGACAGGTACCAAGAGACCCAGTACTTC. The genes are TRBV1 and TRBJ2-5; the D segment call TRBD1 is taken from the table without a DNA check. TRBV1 is a listed pseudogene. The CDR3 length is 16 residues.